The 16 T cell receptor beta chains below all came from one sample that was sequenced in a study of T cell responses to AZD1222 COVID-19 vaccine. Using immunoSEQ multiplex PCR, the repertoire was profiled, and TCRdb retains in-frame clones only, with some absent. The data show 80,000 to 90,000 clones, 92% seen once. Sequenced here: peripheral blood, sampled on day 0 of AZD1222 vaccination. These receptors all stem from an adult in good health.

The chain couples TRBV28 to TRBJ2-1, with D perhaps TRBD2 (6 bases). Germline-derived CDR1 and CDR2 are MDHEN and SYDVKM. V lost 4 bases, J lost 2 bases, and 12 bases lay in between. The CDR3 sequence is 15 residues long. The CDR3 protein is CASSSGSGAYNEQFF. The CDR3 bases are TGTGCCAGCAGTTCCGGGAGTGGGGCCTACAATGAGCAGTTCTTC.

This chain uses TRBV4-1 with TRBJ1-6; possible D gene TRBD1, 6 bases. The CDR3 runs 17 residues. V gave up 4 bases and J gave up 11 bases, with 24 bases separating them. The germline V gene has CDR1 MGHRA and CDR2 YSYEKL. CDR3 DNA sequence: TGCGCCAGCAGCCCTCACCTCGATACAGGGCTCTTTACACCCCTCCACTTT. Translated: CASSPHLDTGLFTPLHF.

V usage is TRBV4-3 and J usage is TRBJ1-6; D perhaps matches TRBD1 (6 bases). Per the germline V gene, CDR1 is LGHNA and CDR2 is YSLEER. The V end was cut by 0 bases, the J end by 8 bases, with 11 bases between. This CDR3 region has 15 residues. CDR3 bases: TGCGCCAGCAGCCAAGATGGGCAGGGGCATTCACCCCTCCACTTT. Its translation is CASSQDGQGHSPLHF.

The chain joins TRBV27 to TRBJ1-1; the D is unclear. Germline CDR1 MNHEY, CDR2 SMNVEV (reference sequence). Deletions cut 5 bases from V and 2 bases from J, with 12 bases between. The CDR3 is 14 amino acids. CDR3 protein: CASSRARLNTEAFF. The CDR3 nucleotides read TGTGCCAGCAGTCGGGCCCGCCTCAACACTGAAGCTTTCTTT.

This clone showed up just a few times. In nucleotides, the CDR3 is TGCGCCAGCAGCTTCGATTTGGGGCCAGGGGTGGAGACCCAGTACTTC. As protein: CASSFDLGPGVETQYF. V gene TRBV5-1 combines with J gene TRBJ2-5; possible D gene TRBD1, 6 bases. Germline CDR1 SGHRS, CDR2 YFSETQ. Trimming removed 2 bases from V and 5 bases from J, with 19 bases in between. This CDR3 region has 16 residues.

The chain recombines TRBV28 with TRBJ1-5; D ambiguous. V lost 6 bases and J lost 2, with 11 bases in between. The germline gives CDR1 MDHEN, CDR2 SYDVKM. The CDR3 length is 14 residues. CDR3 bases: TGTGCCAGCAGAATCCCAAATGGCAATCAGCCCCAGCATTTT. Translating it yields CASRIPNGNQPQHF.

CDR3: CASSQSRGEQFF. For the CDR3, the DNA is TGTGCCAGCAGCCAGAGCCGGGGGGAGCAGTTCTTC. This chain connects TRBV11-2 to TRBJ2-1, with D possibly TRBD2 on 6 matching bases. The CDR3 is 12 residues long. The ends were cut back, 5 bases at V and 10 bases at J, with 12 bases in the middle. CDR1 SGHAT and CDR2 FQNNGV come from the germline V gene.

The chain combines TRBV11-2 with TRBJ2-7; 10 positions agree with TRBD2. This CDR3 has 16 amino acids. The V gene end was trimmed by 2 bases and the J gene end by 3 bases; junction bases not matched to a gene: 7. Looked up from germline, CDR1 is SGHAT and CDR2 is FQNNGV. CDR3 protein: CASSLKVAGGYYEQYF. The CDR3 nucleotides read TGTGCCAGCAGCTTAAAAGTAGCGGGAGGTTACTACGAGCAGTACTTC.

DNA of the CDR3: TGCGCCAGCAGCTTACAGGTCCCTAACTATGGCTACACCTTC. It is translated as CASSLQVPNYGYTF. The chain links TRBV5-1 to TRBJ1-2; a weak D match, TRBD1 (5 bases). The germline gives CDR1 SGHRS, CDR2 YFSETQ. V gave up 2 bases and J gave up 0 bases, with 8 bases separating them. The CDR3 is 14 residues long.

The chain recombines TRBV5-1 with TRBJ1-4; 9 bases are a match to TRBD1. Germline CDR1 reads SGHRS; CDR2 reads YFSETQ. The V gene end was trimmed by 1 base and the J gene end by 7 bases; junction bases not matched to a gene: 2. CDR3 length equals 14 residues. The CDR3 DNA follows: TGCGCCAGCAGCTTGACAGGGGGCCTTGAAAAACTGTTTTTT. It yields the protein CASSLTGGLEKLFF. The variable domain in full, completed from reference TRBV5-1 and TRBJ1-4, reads KAGVTQTPRYLIKTRGQQVTLSCSPISGHRSVSWYQQTPGQGLQFLFEYFSETQRNKGNFPGRFSGRQFSNSRSEMNVSTLELGDSALYLCASSLTGGLEKLFFGSGTQLSVL.

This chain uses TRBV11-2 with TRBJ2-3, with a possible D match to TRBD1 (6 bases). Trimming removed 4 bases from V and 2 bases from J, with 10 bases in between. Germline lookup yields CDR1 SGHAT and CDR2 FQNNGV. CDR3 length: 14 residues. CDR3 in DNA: TGTGCCAGCAGCTCCAGGGGATACACAGATACGCAGTATTTT. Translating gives CASSSRGYTDTQYF.

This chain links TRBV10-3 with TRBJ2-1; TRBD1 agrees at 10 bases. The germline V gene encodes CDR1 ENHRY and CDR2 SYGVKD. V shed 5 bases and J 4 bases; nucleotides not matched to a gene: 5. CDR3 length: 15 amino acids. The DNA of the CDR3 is TGTGCCATCAGTTCGGGACAGGGGTCATACAATGAGCAGTTCTTC. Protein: CAISSGQGSYNEQFF.

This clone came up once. The CDR3 DNA reads TGCAGCGGGTACCTACCGGGACAGGGGAACAATGAGCAGTTCTTC. This codes for CSGYLPGQGNNEQFF. The chain has TRBV29-1 and TRBJ2-1, with TRBD1 matching over 10 bases. CDR1 and CDR2 from the germline V gene are SQVTM and ANQGSEA. The V gene end was trimmed by 7 bases and the J gene end by 5 bases; junction bases not matched to a gene: 11. CDR3 length: 15 amino acids.

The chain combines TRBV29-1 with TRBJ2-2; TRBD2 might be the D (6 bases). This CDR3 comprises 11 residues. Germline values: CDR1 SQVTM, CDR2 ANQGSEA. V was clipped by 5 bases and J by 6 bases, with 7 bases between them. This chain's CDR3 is CSVWGAGELFF. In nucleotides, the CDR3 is TGCAGCGTTTGGGGGGCCGGGGAGCTGTTTTTT.

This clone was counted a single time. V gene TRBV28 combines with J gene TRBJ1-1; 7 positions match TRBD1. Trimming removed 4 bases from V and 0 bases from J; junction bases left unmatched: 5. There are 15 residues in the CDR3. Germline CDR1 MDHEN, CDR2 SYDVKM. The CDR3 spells CASSYRGQLNTEAFF. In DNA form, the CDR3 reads TGTGCCAGCAGTTACCGGGGACAGTTGAACACTGAAGCTTTCTTT.

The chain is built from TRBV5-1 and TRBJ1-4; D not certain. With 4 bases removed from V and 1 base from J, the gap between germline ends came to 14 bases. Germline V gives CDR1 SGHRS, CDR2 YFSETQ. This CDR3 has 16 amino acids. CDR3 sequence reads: CASSLRGGGTNEKLFF. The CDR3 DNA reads TGCGCCAGCAGCCTTCGCGGTGGCGGAACTAATGAAAAACTGTTTTTT.